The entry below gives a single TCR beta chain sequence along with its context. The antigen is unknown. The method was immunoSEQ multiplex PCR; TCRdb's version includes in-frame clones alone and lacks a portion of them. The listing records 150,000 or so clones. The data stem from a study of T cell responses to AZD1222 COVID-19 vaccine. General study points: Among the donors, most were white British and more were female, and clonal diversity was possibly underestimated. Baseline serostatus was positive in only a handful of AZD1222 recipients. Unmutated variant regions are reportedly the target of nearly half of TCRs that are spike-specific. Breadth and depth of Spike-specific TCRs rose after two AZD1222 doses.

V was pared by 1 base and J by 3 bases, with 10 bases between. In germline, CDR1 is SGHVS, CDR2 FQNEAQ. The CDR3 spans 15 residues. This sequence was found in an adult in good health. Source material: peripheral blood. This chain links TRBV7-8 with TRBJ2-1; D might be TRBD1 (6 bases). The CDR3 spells CASSLEYRDYNEQFF. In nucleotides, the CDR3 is TGTGCCAGCAGCTTAGAGTACAGGGACTACAATGAGCAGTTCTTC.